These 20 T cell receptor beta chains share one sample of origin, sequenced in a study of cytomegalovirus exposure and HLA in healthy donors. 60 Vbeta and 13 Jbeta primers were used in PCR. Here immunoSEQ multiplex PCR was the method, and the copy in TCRdb shows in-frame clones only, minus some. The sample yields roughly 99,000 clones, about 85% seen once. Sequencing used PBMCs. These receptors came from a man aged 25 to 40 in good health and CMV-seronegative.

The chain is built from TRBV15 and TRBJ2-7, with 8 bases matching TRBD1. Unmatched junction bases numbered 6, after V lost 6 bases and J lost 5 bases. In germline, CDR1 is LNHNV, CDR2 YYDKDF (reference sequence). The CDR3 sequence is 13 residues long. CDR3 sequence reads: CATRNRGAHEQYF. Here the CDR3 DNA reads TGTGCCACCAGGAACAGGGGGGCCCACGAGCAGTACTTC.

The chain recombines TRBV18 with TRBJ1-1; D is uncertain. Germline CDR1 KGHSH, CDR2 LQKENI. V was shortened by 5 bases and J by 7 bases, with 14 bases between the two germline ends. This CDR3 region has 13 residues. CDR3: CASSEGGKGEAFF. The CDR3, as DNA: TGTGCCAGCTCAGAGGGCGGGAAGGGTGAAGCTTTCTTT.

The chain employs TRBV30 and TRBJ2-7; 7 bases fit TRBD2. V was clipped by 5 bases and J by 4 bases; unmatched bases: 14. This CDR3 contains 15 residues. Germline V gives CDR1 GTSNPN, CDR2 SVGIG (reference sequence). The CDR3 is CAWAGTRSGAYEQYF. In nucleotides, the CDR3 is TGTGCCTGGGCCGGTACGAGGAGCGGGGCATACGAGCAGTACTTC.

The chain is built from TRBV6-1 and TRBJ1-5; D may be TRBD1 (6 bases). Germline assignment: CDR1 MNHNS and CDR2 SASEGT. The V end was cut by 2 bases, the J end by 2 bases, with 13 bases between. The CDR3 contains 16 residues. The CDR3 DNA is TGTGCCAGCAGTGAATGGTCAGGGGCGGGCAATCAGCCCCAGCATTTT. Translation: CASSEWSGAGNQPQHF.

This chain connects TRBV29-1 to TRBJ2-3, with 8 bases matching TRBD1. CDR1 and CDR2 from the germline V gene are SQVTM and ANQGSEA. This CDR3 contains 14 residues. J was trimmed by 3 bases and V by 4 bases; bases with no gene match: 6. CDR3 in amino acids: CSVGGRGRTDTQYF. In DNA form, the CDR3 reads TGCAGCGTTGGTGGCAGGGGGCGGACAGATACGCAGTATTTT.

This clone was counted between two and nine times. The chain links TRBV4-2 to TRBJ2-1, with 12 bases identical to TRBD2. CDR1 and CDR2 from the germline V gene are LGHNA and YNFKEQ. The V gene end was trimmed by 4 bases and the J gene end by 0 bases; junction bases not matched to a gene: 13. This CDR3 spans 20 amino acids. The CDR3 sequence is CASSPRGTSGPRSSYNEQFF. CDR3 nucleotides: TGTGCCAGCAGCCCCCGGGGGACTAGCGGGCCCCGGAGCTCCTACAATGAGCAGTTCTTC.

This clone was seen once. The V and J genes are TRBV20-1 and TRBJ2-1, with TRBD2 as a possible D gene (6 bases). Trimming pared 5 bases from V and 10 bases from J, leaving 12 bases between. The CDR3 has 11 amino acids. The germline CDR1 and CDR2 sequences are DFQATT and SNEGSKA (reference sequence). The CDR3 spells CSAAGPIEQFF. As DNA, the CDR3 is TGCAGTGCTGCGGGACCAATCGAGCAGTTCTTC.

The chain employs TRBV27 and TRBJ2-3; TRBD2 is a possible D gene (5 bases). V dropped 3 bases and J dropped 4 bases, with 11 bases sitting between them. Germline V gives CDR1 MNHEY, CDR2 SMNVEV (reference sequence). This CDR3 contains 14 residues. The CDR3 bases are TGTGCCAGCAGTTTCTCGTGGCGGGCAGATACGCAGTATTTT. Translated, it gives CASSFSWRADTQYF.

This rearrangement joins TRBV30 to TRBJ2-1, with TRBD2 identical over 10 bases. V lost 3 bases and J lost 4; bases outside the gene matches: 15. Germline V CDR1 and CDR2: GTSNPN, SVGIG (reference sequence). The length of the CDR3 is 18 residues. CDR3: CAWRDPGLAGVGYNEQFF. Here the CDR3 DNA reads TGTGCCTGGAGGGACCCTGGGCTAGCGGGAGTGGGGTACAATGAGCAGTTCTTC. The full variable domain, its missing parts supplied by reference TRBV30 and TRBJ2-1, is SQTIHQWPATLVQPVGSPLSLECTVEGTSNPNLYWYRQAAGRGLQLLFYSVGIGQISSEVPQNLSASRPQDRQFILSSKKLLLSDSGFYLCAWRDPGLAGVGYNEQFFGPGTRLTVL.

This rearrangement joins TRBV14 to TRBJ2-2; 10 nucleotides match TRBD1. V shed 6 bases, J shed 4 bases, and the junction held 5 bases outside the gene matches. The CDR3 is made up of 15 amino acids. In germline, CDR1 is SGHDN, CDR2 FVKESK. The CDR3 sequence: CASRRQGAVTGELFF. CDR3 in DNA: TGTGCCAGCAGGAGACAGGGGGCGGTCACCGGGGAGCTGTTTTTT.

The rearrangement joins TRBV4-1 to TRBJ1-2; 7 bases match TRBD1. This CDR3 comprises 14 residues. Germline lookup yields CDR1 MGHRA and CDR2 YSYEKL. Losses at the gene ends were 0 bases for V and 8 bases for J; bases not matched to a gene: 6. The CDR3: CASSQEVRGPGYTF. CDR3 coding DNA: TGCGCCAGCAGCCAAGAAGTAAGGGGGCCCGGCTACACCTTC.

The genes are TRBV6-6 and TRBJ1-5; 8 bases are shared with TRBD1. Per germline, CDR1 MNHNY and CDR2 SVGAGI (reference sequence). Trimming took 6 bases from V and 7 from J; bases not matched to a gene: 11. The CDR3 covers 15 residues. The CDR3 loop is CASRNDRGGIQPQHF. The CDR3 DNA sequence: TGTGCCAGCAGGAACGACAGGGGTGGAATACAGCCCCAGCATTTT.

A remark on this clone: At one boundary the junction diverges from the germline segment, which might be a read error. The chain uses TRBV7-7 and TRBJ2-1; 10 positions agree with TRBD2. The CDR3 has 15 residues. The germline V gene has CDR1 SSHAT and CDR2 FNYEAQ (reference sequence). CDR3 region: CASSRAGGPQNEQFF. CDR3 DNA: TGTGCTAGCAGCCGAGCGGGAGGGCCGCAAAATGAGCAGTTCTTC.

The chain recombines TRBV15 with TRBJ2-7; the D gene is possibly TRBD2 (6 bases). Looked up from germline, CDR1 is LNHNV and CDR2 is YYDKDF (reference sequence). The CDR3 covers 15 residues. Trimming shortened V by 1 base and J by 0 bases, and 10 bases separated the two germline ends. The CDR3 region is CATSRGGGTSYEQYF. CDR3 nucleotide sequence: TGTGCCACCAGCAGAGGTGGGGGGACCTCCTACGAGCAGTACTTC.

The CDR3 loop is CASSPDRQGNEKLFF. In DNA, the CDR3 is TGTGCCAGCAGCCCGGATAGGCAGGGTAATGAAAAACTGTTTTTT. The chain joins TRBV7-6 to TRBJ1-4, with a tentative D call TRBD1 (5 bases). V was pared by 5 bases and J by 4 bases, with 14 bases between. CDR1 and CDR2 (germline): SGHVS, FNYEAQ. This CDR3 is built from 15 residues.

This clone was recorded once. The V and J genes are TRBV18 and TRBJ2-7, with 8 bases matching TRBD1. The V segment lost 4 bases and the J segment 2 bases; nucleotides outside the gene matches: 7. The CDR3 covers 15 residues. Looked up from germline, CDR1 is KGHSH and CDR2 is LQKENI. CDR3 sequence (DNA): TGTGCCAGCTCACTTCAAACAGGGGGGACCTACGAGCAGTACTTC. Its protein product is CASSLQTGGTYEQYF.

The chain is built from TRBV4-1 and TRBJ2-7; 7 bases match TRBD2. CDR3 length equals 15 residues. The V and J ends lost 0 bases and 0 bases, in that order; junction bases with no gene match: 2. Germline loops: CDR1 MGHRA, CDR2 YSYEKL. Written as DNA, the CDR3 is TGCGCCAGCAGCCAAGATTGGGGGGGCTCCTACGAGCAGTACTTC. Its protein is CASSQDWGGSYEQYF.

The V and J genes are TRBV29-1 and TRBJ1-1; D unclear. Trimming cost V 3 bases and J 0 bases, with 8 bases left between them. CDR1 and CDR2 (germline): SQVTM, ANQGSEA. The CDR3 has 13 residues. CDR3 loop: CSVERVVNTEAFF. CDR3 in DNA: TGCAGCGTTGAGCGGGTTGTGAACACTGAAGCTTTCTTT. Based on the CDR3 plus reference TRBV29-1 and TRBJ1-1, the full variable domain is SAVISQKPSRDICQRGTSLTIQCQVDSQVTMMFWYRQQPGQSLTLIATANQGSEATYESGFVIDKFPISRPNLTFSTLTVSNMSPEDSSIYLCSVERVVNTEAFFGQGTRLTVV.

This chain uses TRBV7-9 with TRBJ2-6; D is unresolved. Deletions cut 5 bases from V and 0 bases from J, with 14 bases between. The CDR3 runs to 17 residues. The V gene's germline CDR1 is SEHNR and CDR2 FQNEAQ (reference sequence). CDR3: CASSHETVGSGANVLTF. The CDR3 DNA reads TGTGCCAGCAGCCACGAGACTGTGGGCTCTGGGGCCAACGTCCTGACTTTC.

This clone has more than one count but fewer than ten. The V call is TRBV6-1, the J call TRBJ1-1, with D tentatively TRBD1 (6 bases). In germline, CDR1 is MNHNS, CDR2 SASEGT. The CDR3 runs 13 residues. V lost 5 bases and J lost 10, with 17 bases in between. Written as DNA, the CDR3 is TGTGCCAGCAGTCGACAGGATCTAGGAGGAGCTTTCTTT. It is translated as CASSRQDLGGAFF.